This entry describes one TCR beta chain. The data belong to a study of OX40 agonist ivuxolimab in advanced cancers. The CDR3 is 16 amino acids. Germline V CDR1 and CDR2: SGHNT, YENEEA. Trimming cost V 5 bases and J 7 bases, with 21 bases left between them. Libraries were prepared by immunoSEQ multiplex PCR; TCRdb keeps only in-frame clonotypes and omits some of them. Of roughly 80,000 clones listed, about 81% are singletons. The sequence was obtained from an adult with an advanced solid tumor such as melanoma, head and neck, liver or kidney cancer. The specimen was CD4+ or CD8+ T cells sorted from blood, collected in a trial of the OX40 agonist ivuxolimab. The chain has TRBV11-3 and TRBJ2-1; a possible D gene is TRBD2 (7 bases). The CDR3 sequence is CASSNPWGGGPNEQFF. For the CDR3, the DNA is TGTGCCAGCAGCAACCCTTGGGGAGGGGGTCCGAATGAGCAGTTCTTC.